Reported below is one T cell receptor (beta chain). Its antigen is still unknown. Analysis merged second doses at about 4 or about 12 weeks. Assay used: immunoSEQ multiplex PCR; TCRdb lists only in-frame clones, some missing. Here the sample spans over 110,000 clones, about 90% being singletons. These data belong to a study of T cell responses to AZD1222 COVID-19 vaccine. Looked up from germline, CDR1 is SNHLY and CDR2 is FYNNEI. Losses at the gene ends were 3 bases for V and 8 bases for J; bases not matched to a gene: 3. The CDR3 is 14 amino acids. Notes on the study in general: Baseline testing showed seropositivity in only 6 or 7 AZD1222 recipients.

This material consisted of peripheral blood, taken 28 days after the second AZD1222 dose. V usage is TRBV2 and J usage is TRBJ1-4; 10 bases align to TRBD1. The clonotype comes from an adult who received the AZD1222 COVID-19 vaccine. This CDR3 is CASSEWTGGEKLFF. The DNA of the CDR3 is TGTGCCAGCAGTGAGTGGACAGGGGGAGAAAAACTGTTTTTT.